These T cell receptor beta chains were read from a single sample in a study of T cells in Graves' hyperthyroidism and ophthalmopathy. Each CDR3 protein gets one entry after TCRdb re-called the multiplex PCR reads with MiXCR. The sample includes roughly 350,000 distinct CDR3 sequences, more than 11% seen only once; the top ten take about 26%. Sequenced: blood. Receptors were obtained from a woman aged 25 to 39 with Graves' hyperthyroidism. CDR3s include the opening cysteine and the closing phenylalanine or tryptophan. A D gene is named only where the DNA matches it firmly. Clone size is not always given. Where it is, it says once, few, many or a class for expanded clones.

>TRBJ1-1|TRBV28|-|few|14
CASSSVGRNTEAFF
TGTGCCAGCAGTTCGGTGGGACGGAACACTGAAGCTTTCTTT
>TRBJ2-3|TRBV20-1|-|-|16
CSARRLGQEGADTQYF
TGCAGTGCTAGACGTCTGGGGCAGGAGGGCGCAGATACGCAGTATTTT
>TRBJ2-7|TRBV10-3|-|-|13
CAISPRTFYEQYF
TGTGCCATCAGCCCGAGGACATTCTACGAGCAGTACTTC
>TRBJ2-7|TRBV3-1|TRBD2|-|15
CASSQGGGVDYEQYF
TGTGCCAGCAGCCAAGGGGGGGGGGTCGACTACGAGCAGTACTTC
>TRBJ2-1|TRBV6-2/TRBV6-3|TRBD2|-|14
CASGTSGPYNEQFF
TGTGCCAGCGGCACTAGCGGCCCTTACAATGAGCAGTTCTTC
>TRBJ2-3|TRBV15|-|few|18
CATSRDYISVLRTDTQYF
TGTGCCACCAGCAGAGATTATATTTCCGTACTCCGCACAGATACGCAGTATTTT
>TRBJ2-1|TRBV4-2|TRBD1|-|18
CASSPLTGGPSSYNEQFF
TGTGCCAGCAGCCCACTAACAGGGGGCCCAAGCTCCTACAATGAGCAGTTCTTC
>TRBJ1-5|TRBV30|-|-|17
CAWSPTPVRGGDQPQHF
TGTGCCTGGAGTCCCACTCCCGTTCGGGGGGGCGATCAGCCCCAGCATTTT
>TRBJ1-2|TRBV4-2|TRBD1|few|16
CASSQVYPGTAYGYTF
TGTGCCAGCAGCCAAGTATATCCCGGGACAGCCTATGGCTACACCTTC
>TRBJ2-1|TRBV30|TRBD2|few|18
CAWRYGRVLAGGPDEQFF
TGTGCCTGGAGATACGGTAGGGTACTAGCGGGAGGGCCAGATGAGCAGTTCTTC
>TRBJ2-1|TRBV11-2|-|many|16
CASSPIRHSSYNEQFF
TGTGCCAGCAGCCCCATTCGGCATAGCTCCTACAATGAGCAGTTCTTC
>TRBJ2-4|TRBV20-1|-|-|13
CSAREGARNIQYF
TGCAGTGCTAGAGAGGGGGCGCGGAACATTCAGTACTTC
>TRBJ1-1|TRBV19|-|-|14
CASSRDPPATEAFF
TGTGCCAGTAGTCGGGACCCCCCGGCTACTGAAGCTTTCTTT
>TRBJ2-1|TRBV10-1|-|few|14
CASNPRPPYNEQFF
TGCGCCAGCAACCCCCGCCCGCCTTACAATGAGCAGTTCTTC
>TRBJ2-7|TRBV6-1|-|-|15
CASSLTGPDSREQYF
TGTGCCAGCAGTTTAACGGGGCCGGACAGCCGGGAGCAGTACTTC
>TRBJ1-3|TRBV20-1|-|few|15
CSARPTGNSGNTIYF
TGCAGTGCCCGCCCGACAGGCAACTCTGGAAACACCATATATTTT
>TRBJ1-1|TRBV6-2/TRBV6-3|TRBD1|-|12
CASLTGGTEAFF
TGTGCCAGCCTGACAGGGGGCACTGAAGCTTTCTTT
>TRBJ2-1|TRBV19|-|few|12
CASSKEGPKQFF
TGTGCCAGTAGCAAAGAAGGGCCTAAGCAGTTCTTC
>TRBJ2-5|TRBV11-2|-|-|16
CASSSAKGLTRETQYF
TGTGCCAGCAGCTCGGCTAAGGGACTTACGAGAGAGACCCAGTACTTC
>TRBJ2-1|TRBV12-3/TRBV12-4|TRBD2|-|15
CASTRLAGEGNEQFF
TGTGCCAGCACCAGACTAGCGGGAGAGGGGAATGAGCAGTTCTTC
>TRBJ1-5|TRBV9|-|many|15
CASSVGVGSNQPQHF
TGTGCCAGCAGCGTAGGTGTGGGGAGCAATCAGCCCCAGCATTTT
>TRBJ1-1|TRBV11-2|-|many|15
CASSPGDLMNTEAFF
TGTGCCAGCAGCCCAGGGGATCTGATGAACACTGAAGCTTTCTTT
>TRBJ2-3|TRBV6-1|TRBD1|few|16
CASSPTGAGYTDTQYF
TGTGCCAGCAGCCCGACAGGGGCAGGGTACACAGATACGCAGTATTTT
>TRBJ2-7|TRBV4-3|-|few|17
CASSQVAGGDGEHEQYF
TGCGCCAGCAGCCAAGTGGCCGGGGGTGACGGAGAGCACGAGCAGTACTTC
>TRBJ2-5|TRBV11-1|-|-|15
CASRPGVSSGETQYF
TGTGCCAGCAGGCCCGGGGTCTCCAGTGGGGAGACCCAGTACTTC
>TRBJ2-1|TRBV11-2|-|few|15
CASSSETGAYNEQFF
TGTGCCAGCAGCTCCGAGACAGGCGCCTACAATGAGCAGTTCTTC
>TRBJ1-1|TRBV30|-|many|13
CAWERQLNTEAFF
TGTGCCTGGGAACGGCAGCTGAACACTGAAGCTTTCTTT
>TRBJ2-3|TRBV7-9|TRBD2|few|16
CASSLLAGGGTDTQYF
TGTGCCAGCAGCTTACTAGCGGGAGGTGGCACAGATACGCAGTATTTT
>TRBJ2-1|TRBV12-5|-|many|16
CASVHPGPRAHNEQFF
TGTGCTAGTGTTCACCCGGGGCCCCGGGCGCACAATGAGCAGTTCTTC
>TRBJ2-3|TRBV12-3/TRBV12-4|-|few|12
CASTFSPDTQYF
TGTGCCAGCACTTTCAGTCCAGATACGCAGTATTTT
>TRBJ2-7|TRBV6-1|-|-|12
CASSKQPPEQYF
TGTGCCAGCTCCAAACAGCCTCCAGAGCAGTACTTC
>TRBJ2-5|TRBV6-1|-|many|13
CASSASWSETQYF
TGTGCCAGCAGTGCCTCTTGGTCCGAGACCCAGTACTTC
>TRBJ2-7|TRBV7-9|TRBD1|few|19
CASSLGFLRGGQGVYEQYF
TGTGCCAGCAGCTTAGGGTTTTTGAGAGGAGGACAGGGGGTCTACGAGCAGTACTTC
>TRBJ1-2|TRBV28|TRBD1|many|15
CASSFLGTGVYGYTF
TGTGCCAGCAGTTTTCTCGGGACAGGGGTCTATGGCTACACCTTC
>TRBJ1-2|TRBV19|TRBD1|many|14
CASRPGQDPYGYTF
TGTGCCAGTAGGCCGGGACAGGACCCCTATGGCTACACCTTC
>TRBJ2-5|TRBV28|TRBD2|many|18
CASSSRSGLASFQETQYF
TGTGCCAGCAGTTCGAGATCCGGACTAGCGAGTTTCCAAGAGACCCAGTACTTC
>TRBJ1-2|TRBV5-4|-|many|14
CASSYPGLNYGYTF
TGTGCCAGCAGCTACCCGGGTCTTAACTATGGCTACACCTTC
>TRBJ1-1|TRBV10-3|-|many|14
CAISSGDARTEAFF
TGTGCCATCAGTTCAGGGGACGCGAGGACTGAAGCTTTCTTT
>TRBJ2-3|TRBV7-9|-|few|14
CASSLVLSADTQYF
TGTGCCAGCAGCTTAGTGCTTAGCGCAGATACGCAGTATTTT
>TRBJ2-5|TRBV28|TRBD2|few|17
CASSSHGLAGYQETQYF
TGTGCCAGCAGTTCCCACGGGCTAGCGGGATACCAAGAGACCCAGTACTTC
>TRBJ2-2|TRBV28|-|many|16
CASSPQGKANTGELFF
TGTGCCAGCAGTCCCCAGGGGAAAGCGAACACCGGGGAGCTGTTTTTT
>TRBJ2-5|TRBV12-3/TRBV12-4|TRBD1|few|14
CASSPLTGKETQYF
TGTGCCAGCAGTCCGCTGACAGGGAAGGAGACCCAGTACTTC
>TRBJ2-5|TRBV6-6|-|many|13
CASSYEYQETQYF
TGTGCCAGCAGTTACGAGTACCAAGAGACCCAGTACTTC
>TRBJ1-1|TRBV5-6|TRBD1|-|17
CASSLRGTGVMNTEAFF
TGTGCCAGCAGCTTGCGCGGGACAGGGGTCATGAACACTGAAGCTTTCTTT
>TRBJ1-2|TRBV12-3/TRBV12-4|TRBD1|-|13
CASSLTGVDGYTF
TGTGCCAGCAGTTTGACAGGGGTGGATGGCTACACCTTC